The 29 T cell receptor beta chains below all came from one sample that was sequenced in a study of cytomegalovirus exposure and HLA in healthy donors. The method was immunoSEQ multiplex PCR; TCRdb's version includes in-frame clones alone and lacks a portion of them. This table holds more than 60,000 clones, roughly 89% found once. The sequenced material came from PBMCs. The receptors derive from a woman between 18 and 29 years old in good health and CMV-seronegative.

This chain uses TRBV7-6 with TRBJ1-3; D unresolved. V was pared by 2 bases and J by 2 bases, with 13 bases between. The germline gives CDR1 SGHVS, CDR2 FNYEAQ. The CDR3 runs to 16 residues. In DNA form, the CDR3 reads TGTGCCAGCAGCTTAACCGGTTTGGGCGCTGGAAACACCATATATTTT. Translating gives CASSLTGLGAGNTIYF.

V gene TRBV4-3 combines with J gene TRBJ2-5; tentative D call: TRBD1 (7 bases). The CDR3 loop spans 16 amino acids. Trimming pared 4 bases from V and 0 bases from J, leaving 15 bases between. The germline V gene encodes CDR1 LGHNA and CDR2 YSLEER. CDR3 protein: CASSPHQGGYQETQYF. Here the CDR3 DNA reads TGCGCCAGCAGCCCACACCAGGGGGGTTACCAAGAGACCCAGTACTTC.

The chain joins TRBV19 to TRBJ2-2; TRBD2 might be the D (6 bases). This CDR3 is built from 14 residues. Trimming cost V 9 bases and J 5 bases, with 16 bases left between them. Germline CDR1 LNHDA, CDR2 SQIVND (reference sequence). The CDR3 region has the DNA TGTGCCAGCATTATGGGTGGGAGGACCGGGGAGCTGTTTTTT. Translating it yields CASIMGGRTGELFF. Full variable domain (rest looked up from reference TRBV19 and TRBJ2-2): DGGITQSPKYLFRKEGQNVTLSCEQNLNHDAMYWYRQDPGQGLRLIYYSQIVNDFQKGDIAEGYSVSREKKESFPLTVTSAQKNPTAFYLCASIMGGRTGELFFGEGSRLTVL.

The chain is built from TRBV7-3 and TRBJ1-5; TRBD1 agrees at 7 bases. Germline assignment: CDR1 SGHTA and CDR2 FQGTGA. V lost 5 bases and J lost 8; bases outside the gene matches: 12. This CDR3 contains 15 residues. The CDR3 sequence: CASSAQQGIWKPQHF. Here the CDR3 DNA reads TGTGCCAGCAGCGCGCAACAGGGGATTTGGAAGCCCCAGCATTTT.

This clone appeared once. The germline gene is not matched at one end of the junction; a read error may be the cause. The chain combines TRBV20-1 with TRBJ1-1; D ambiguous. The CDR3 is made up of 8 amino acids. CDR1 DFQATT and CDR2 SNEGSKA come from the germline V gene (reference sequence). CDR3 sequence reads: CSASPSIF. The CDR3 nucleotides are TGCAGTGCTAGTCCCAGTATCTTT.

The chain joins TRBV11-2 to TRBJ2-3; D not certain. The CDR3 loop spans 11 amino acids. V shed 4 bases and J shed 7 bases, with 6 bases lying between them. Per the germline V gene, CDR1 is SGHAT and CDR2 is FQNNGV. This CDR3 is CASSSGNTQYF. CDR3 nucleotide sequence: TGTGCCAGCAGCTCTGGCAATACGCAGTATTTT.

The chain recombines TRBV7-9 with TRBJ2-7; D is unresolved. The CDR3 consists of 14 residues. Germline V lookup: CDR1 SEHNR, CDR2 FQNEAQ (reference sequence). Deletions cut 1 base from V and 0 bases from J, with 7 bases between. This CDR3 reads CASSLVLSSYEQYF. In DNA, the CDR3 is TGTGCCAGCAGCTTAGTCCTGAGCTCCTACGAGCAGTACTTC.

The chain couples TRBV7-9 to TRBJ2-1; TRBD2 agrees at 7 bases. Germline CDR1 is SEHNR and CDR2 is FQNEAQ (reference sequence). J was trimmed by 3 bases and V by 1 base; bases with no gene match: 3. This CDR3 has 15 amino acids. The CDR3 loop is CASSLDPSGYNEQFF. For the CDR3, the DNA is TGTGCCAGCAGCTTAGATCCTAGCGGCTACAATGAGCAGTTCTTC.

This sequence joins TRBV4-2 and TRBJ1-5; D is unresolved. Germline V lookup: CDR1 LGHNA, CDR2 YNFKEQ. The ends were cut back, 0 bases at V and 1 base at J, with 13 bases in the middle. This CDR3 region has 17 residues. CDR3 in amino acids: CASSQDGGGRSNQPQHF. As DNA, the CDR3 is TGTGCCAGCAGCCAAGATGGAGGAGGGAGGAGCAATCAGCCCCAGCATTTT.

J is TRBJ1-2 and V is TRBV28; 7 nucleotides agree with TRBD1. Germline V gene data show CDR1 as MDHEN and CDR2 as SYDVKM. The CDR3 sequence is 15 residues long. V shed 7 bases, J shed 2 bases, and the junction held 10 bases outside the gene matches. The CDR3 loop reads CASTQKGAGNYGYTF. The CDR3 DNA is TGTGCCAGCACGCAGAAGGGGGCGGGAAACTATGGCTACACCTTC.

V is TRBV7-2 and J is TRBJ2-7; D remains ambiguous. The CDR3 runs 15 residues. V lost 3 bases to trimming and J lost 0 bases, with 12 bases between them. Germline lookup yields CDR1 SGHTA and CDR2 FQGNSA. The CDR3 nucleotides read TGTGCCAGCAGCTTCTCCCCATGGAGCTCCTACGAGCAGTACTTC. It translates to CASSFSPWSSYEQYF. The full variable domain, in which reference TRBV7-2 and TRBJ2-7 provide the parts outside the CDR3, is GAGVSQSPSNKVTEKGKDVELRCDPISGHTALYWYRQSLGQGLEFLIYFQGNSAPDKSGLPSDRFSAERTGGSVSTLTIQRTQQEDSAVYLCASSFSPWSSYEQYFGPGTRLTVT.

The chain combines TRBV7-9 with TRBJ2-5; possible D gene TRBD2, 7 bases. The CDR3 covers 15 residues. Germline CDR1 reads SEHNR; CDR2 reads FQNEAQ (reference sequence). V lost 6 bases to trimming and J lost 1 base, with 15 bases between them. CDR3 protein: CASSRGAAAQETQYF. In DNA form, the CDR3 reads TGTGCCAGCAGTCGGGGGGCGGCAGCCCAAGAGACCCAGTACTTC.

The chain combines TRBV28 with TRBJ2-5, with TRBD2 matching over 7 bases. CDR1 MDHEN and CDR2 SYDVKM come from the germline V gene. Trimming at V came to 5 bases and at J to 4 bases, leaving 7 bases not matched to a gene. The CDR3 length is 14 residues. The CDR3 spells CASSVTSVGETQYF. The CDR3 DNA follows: TGTGCCAGCAGTGTTACTAGCGTCGGAGAGACCCAGTACTTC.

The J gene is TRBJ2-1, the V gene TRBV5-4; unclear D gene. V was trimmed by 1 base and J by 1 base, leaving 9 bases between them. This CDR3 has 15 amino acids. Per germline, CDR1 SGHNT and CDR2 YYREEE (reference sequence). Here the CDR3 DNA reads TGTGCCAGCAGCTTGCCGGGTGTGTCCTACAATGAGCAGTTCTTC. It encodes CASSLPGVSYNEQFF.

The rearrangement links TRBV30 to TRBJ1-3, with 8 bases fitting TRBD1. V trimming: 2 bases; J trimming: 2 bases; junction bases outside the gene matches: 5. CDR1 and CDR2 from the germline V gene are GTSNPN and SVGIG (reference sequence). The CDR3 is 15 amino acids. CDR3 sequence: CAWSYGQGAGNTIYF. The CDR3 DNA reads TGTGCCTGGAGTTACGGACAGGGAGCTGGAAACACCATATATTTT.

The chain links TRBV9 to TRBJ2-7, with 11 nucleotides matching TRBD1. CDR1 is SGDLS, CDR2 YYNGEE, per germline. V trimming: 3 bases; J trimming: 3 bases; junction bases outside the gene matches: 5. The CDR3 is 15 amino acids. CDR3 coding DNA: TGTGCCAGCAGCGGGGGGACAGGGGGATTCTACGAGCAGTACTTC. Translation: CASSGGTGGFYEQYF.

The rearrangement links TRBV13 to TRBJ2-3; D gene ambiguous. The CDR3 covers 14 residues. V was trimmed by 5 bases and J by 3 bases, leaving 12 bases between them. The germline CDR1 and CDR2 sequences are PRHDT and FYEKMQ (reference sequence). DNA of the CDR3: TGTGCCAGCAGCCCCGGGTCCTGGACAGATACGCAGTATTTT. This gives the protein CASSPGSWTDTQYF.

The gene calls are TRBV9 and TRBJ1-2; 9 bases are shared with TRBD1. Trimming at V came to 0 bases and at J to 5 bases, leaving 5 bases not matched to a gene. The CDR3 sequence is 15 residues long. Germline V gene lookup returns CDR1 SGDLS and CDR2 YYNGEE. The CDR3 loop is CASSVVSGTGYGYTF. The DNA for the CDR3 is TGTGCCAGCAGCGTAGTCTCCGGGACAGGGTATGGCTACACCTTC.

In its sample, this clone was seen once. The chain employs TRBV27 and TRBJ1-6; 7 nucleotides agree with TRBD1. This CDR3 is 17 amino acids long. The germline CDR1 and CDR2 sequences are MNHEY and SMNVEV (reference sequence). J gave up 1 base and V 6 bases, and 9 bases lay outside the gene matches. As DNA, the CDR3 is TGTGCCAGCAGCTCTACAGGGGTCAGTTCCTATAATTCACCCCTCCACTTT. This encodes CASSSTGVSSYNSPLHF.

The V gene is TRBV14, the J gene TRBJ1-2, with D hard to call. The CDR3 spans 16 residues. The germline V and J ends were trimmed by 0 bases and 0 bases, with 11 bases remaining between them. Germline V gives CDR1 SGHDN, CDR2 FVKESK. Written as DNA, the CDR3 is TGTGCCAGCAGCCAAGATCGGGGATCTACTAACTATGGCTACACCTTC. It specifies CASSQDRGSTNYGYTF.

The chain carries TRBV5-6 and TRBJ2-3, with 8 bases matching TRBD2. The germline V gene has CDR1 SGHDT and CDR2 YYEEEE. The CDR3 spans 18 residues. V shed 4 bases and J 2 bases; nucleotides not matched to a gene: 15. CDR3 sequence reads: CASSRGGRSGTYTDTQYF. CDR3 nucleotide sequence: TGTGCCAGCAGCCGGGGGGGGAGATCCGGGACCTACACAGATACGCAGTATTTT.

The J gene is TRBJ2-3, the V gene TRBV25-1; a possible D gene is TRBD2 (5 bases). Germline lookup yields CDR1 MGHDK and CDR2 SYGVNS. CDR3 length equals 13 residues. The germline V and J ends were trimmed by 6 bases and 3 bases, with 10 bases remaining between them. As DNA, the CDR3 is TGTGCCAGCAGCGTCACTAGAACAGATACGCAGTATTTT. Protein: CASSVTRTDTQYF.

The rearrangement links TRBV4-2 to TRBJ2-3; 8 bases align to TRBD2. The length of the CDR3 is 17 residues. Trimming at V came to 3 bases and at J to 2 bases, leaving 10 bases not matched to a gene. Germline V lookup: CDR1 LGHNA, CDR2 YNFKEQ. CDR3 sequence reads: CASSQPPRGEFTDTQYF. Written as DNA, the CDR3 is TGTGCCAGCAGCCAGCCTCCGCGGGGGGAATTCACAGATACGCAGTATTTT.

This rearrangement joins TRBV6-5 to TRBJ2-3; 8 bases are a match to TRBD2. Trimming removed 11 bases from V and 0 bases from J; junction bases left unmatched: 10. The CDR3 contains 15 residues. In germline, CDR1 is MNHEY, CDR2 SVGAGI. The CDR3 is CACGGTRSSTDTQYF. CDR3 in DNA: TGTGCCTGTGGGGGGACTAGATCTAGCACAGATACGCAGTATTTT.

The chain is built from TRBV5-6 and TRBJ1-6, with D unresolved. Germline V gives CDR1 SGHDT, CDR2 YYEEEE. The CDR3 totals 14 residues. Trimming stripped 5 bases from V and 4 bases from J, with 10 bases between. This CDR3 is CASRAGRYNSPLHF. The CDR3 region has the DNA TGTGCCAGCAGGGCGGGCCGATATAATTCACCCCTCCACTTT.

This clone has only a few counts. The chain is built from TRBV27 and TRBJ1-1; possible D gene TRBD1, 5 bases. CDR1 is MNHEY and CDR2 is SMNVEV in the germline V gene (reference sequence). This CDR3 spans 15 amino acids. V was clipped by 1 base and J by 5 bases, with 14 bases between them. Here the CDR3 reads CASSLFSGGRTEAFF. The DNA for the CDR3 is TGTGCCAGCAGTTTATTTTCGGGGGGGAGGACTGAAGCTTTCTTT.

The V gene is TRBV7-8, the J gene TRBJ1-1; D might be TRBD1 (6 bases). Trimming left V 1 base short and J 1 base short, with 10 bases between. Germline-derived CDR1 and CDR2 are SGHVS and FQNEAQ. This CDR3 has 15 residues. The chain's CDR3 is CASSLVQGQNTEAFF. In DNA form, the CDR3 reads TGTGCCAGCAGCTTAGTCCAGGGGCAGAACACTGAAGCTTTCTTT. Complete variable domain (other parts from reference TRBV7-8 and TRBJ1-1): GAGVSQSPRYKVAKRGQDVALRCDPISGHVSLFWYQQALGQGPEFLTYFQNEAQLDKSGLPSDRFFAERPEGSVSTLKIQRTQQEDSAVYLCASSLVQGQNTEAFFGQGTRLTVV.

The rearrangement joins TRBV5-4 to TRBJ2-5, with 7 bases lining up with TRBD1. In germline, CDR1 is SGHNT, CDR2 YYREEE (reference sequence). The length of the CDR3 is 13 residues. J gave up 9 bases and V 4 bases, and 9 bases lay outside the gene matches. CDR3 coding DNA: TGTGCCAGCAGCAACAGGGGCCCCGAGGCCCAGTACTTC. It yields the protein CASSNRGPEAQYF.

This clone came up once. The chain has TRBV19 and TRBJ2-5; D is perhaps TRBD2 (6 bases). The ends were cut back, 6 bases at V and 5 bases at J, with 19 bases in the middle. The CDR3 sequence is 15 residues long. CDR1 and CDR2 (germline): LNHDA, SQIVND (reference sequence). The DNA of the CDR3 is TGTGCCAGTAGCCGGAGGGATCTCCAGCGGGAGACCCAGTACTTC. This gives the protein CASSRRDLQRETQYF.